This TCR beta chain was retrieved from a study of shared clonotypes between healthy human individuals. Germline V gene lookup returns CDR1 SNHLY and CDR2 FYNNEI. This CDR3 is 12 amino acids long. The ends were cut back, 6 bases at V and 0 bases at J, with 5 bases in the middle. Sequencing used immunoSEQ multiplex PCR; TCRdb keeps in-frame clones, though not all of them. The repertoire holds around 1.1 million clones, with roughly 77% as singletons. The TCR comes from a man younger than 35 in good health. Some clones in this sample may be carry-over from other donors' samples. The chain links TRBV2 to TRBJ1-1; D not certain. The sequencing input was memory CD4+ T cells from PBMCs. Subset given: CD45RA-negative fraction. The CDR3 sequence: CASRQMNTEAFF. The CDR3, as DNA: TGTGCCAGCAGGCAGATGAACACTGAAGCTTTCTTT.